This T cell receptor (beta chain) was profiled in a study of early stage breast cancer tumors. Trimming pared 3 bases from V and 4 bases from J, leaving 7 bases between. The CDR3 extends over 12 amino acids. Per the germline V gene, CDR1 is SNHLY and CDR2 is FYNNEI. Assay used: immunoSEQ multiplex PCR; TCRdb lists only in-frame clones, some missing. The table records some 41,000 clones, about two thirds of them present only once. Concerning this clone: Its target is unknown.

General study points: Chain pairing and CD4, CD8 or FOXP3 expression were not captured.

Specimen: blood. This sequence joins TRBV2 and TRBJ2-7; D is ambiguous. The sequence was obtained from a person aged 45 to 60 with breast cancer. The CDR3 here is CASSDRSYEQYF. For the CDR3, the DNA is TGTGCCAGCAGTGATCGGAGTTACGAGCAGTACTTC. The whole variable domain, filled in from reference TRBV2 and TRBJ2-7, reads EPEVTQTPSHQVTQMGQEVILRCVPISNHLYFYWYRQILGQKVEFLVSFYNNEISEKSEIFDDQFSVERPDGSNFTLKIRSTKLEDSAMYFCASSDRSYEQYFGPGTRLTVT.